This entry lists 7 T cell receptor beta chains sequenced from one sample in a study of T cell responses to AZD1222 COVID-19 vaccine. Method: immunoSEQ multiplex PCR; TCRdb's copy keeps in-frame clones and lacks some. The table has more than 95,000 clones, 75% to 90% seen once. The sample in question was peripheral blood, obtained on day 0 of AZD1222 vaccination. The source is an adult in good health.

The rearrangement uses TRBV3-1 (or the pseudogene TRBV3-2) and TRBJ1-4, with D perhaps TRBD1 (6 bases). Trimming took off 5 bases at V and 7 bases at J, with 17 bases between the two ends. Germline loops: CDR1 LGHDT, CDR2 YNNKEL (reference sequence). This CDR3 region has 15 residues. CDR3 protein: CASSDHTPQGEKLFF. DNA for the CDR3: TGTGCCAGCAGCGACCATACCCCACAGGGTGAAAAACTGTTTTTT.

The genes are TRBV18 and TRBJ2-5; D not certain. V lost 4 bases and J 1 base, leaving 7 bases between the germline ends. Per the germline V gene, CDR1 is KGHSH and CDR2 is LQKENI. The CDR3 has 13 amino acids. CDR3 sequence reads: CASSLTSQETQYF. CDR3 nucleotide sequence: TGTGCCAGCTCACTAACAAGCCAAGAGACCCAGTACTTC. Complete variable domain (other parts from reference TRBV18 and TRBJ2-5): NAGVMQNPRHLVRRRGQEARLRCSPMKGHSHVYWYRQLPEEGLKFMVYLQKENIIDESGMPKERFSAEFPKEGPSILRIQQVVRGDSAAYFCASSLTSQETQYFGPGTRLLVL.

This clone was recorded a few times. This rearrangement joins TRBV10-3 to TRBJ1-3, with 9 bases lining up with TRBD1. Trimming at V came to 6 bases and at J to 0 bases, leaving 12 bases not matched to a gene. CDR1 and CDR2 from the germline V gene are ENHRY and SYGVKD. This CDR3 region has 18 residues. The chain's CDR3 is CAIRGGQGSESSGNTIYF. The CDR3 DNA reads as TGTGCCATCAGGGGCGGACAGGGGTCAGAGAGCTCTGGAAACACCATATATTTT.

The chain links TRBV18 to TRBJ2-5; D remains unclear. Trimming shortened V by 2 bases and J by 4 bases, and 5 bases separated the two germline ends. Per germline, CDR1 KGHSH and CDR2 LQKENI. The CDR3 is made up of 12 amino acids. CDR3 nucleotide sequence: TGTGCCAGCTCACCAGCGTCAGAGACCCAGTACTTC. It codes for CASSPASETQYF.

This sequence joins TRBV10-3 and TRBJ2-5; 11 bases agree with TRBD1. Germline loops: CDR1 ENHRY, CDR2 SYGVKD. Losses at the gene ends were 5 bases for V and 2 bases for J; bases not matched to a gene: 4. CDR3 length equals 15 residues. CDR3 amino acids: CAISKGQGGQETQYF. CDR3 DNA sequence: TGTGCCATCAGTAAGGGACAGGGGGGACAAGAGACCCAGTACTTC.

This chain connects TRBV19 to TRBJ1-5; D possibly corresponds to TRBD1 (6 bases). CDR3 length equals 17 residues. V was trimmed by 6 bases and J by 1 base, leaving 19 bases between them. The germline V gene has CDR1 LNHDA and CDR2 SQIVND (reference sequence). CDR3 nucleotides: TGTGCCAGTAGCATATGGACGGGGGGGGCGAGCAATCAGCCCCAGCATTTT. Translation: CASSIWTGGASNQPQHF.

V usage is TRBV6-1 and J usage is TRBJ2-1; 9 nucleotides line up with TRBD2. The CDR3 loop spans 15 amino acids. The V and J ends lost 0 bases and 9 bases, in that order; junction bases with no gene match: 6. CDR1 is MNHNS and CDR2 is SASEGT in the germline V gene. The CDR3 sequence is CASSEASIAGVEQFF. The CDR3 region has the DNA TGTGCCAGCAGTGAAGCCTCGATAGCGGGAGTTGAGCAGTTCTTC.